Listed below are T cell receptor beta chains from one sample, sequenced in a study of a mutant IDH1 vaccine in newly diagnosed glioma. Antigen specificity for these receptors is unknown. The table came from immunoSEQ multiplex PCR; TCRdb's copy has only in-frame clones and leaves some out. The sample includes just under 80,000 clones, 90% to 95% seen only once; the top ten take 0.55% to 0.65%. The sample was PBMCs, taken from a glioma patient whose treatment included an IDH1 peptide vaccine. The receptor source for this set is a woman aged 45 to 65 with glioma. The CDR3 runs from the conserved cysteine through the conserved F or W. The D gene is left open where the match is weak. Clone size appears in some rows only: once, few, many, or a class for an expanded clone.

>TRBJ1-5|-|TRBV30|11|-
CAWSRDQPQHF
TGTGCCTGGAGTAGGGATCAGCCCCAGCATTTT
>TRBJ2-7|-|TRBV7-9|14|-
CASSLAGESYEQYF
TGTGCCAGCAGCTTAGCAGGGGAATCCTACGAGCAGTACTTC
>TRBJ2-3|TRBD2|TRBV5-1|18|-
CASSLVRLAGVPTDTQYF
TGCGCCAGCAGCTTGGTTCGGCTAGCGGGAGTTCCCACAGATACGCAGTATTTT
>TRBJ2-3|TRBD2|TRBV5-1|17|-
CASSLVVGRALTDTQYF
TGCGCCAGCAGCTTGGTGGTCGGGAGGGCCCTCACAGATACGCAGTATTTT
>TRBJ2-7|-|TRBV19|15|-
CASSIDHEGFYEQYF
TGTGCCAGTAGTATAGATCATGAGGGGTTCTACGAGCAGTACTTC
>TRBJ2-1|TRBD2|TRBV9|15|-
CASSPEGSGGNEQFF
TGTGCCAGCAGCCCAGAGGGTAGCGGGGGGAATGAGCAGTTCTTC
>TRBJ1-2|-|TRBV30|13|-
CAWSDPGAYGYTF
TGTGCCTGGAGTGACCCGGGGGCTTATGGCTACACCTTC
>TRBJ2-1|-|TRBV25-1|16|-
CASSDSGAKNYNEQFF
TGTGCCAGCAGTGATTCAGGGGCGAAGAACTACAATGAGCAGTTCTTC
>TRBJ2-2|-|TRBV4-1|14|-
CASSQGSHTGELFF
TGCGCCAGCAGCCAGGGGTCCCACACCGGGGAGCTGTTTTTT
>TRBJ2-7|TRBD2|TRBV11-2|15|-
CASSVTRLAGGQPYF
TGTGCCAGCAGCGTGACGAGACTAGCGGGAGGCCAGCCGTACTTC
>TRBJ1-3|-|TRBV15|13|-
CATSRERRNTIYF
TGTGCCACCAGCAGAGAACGCAGGAACACCATATATTTT
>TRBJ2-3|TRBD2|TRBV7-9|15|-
CASRSSGGLLDTQYF
TGTGCCAGCAGATCATCGGGGGGGCTCTTGGATACGCAGTATTTT
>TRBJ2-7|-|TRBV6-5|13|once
CASQGQTGYEQYF
TGTGCCAGCCAAGGACAGACTGGCTACGAGCAGTACTTC
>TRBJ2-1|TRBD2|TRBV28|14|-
CASTPSGSRYEQFF
TGTGCCAGCACCCCTAGCGGGAGTAGGTATGAGCAGTTCTTC
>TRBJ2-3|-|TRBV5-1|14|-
CASRPGPNTDTQYF
TGCGCCAGCAGGCCGGGACCGAACACAGATACGCAGTATTTT
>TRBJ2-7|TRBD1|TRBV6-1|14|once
CASRNRDSSYEQYF
TGTGCCAGCAGGAACCGGGACAGCTCCTACGAGCAGTACTTC
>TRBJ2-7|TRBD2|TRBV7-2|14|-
CASSITSGPYEQYF
TGTGCCAGCAGCATTACTAGCGGGCCCTACGAGCAGTACTTC
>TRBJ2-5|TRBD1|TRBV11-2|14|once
CASSPTTGKETQYF
TGTGCCAGCAGCCCTACGACAGGGAAAGAGACCCAGTACTTC
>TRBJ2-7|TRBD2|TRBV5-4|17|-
CASSLWTSGRVTYEQYF
TGTGCCAGCAGCCTATGGACTAGCGGGAGGGTTACCTACGAGCAGTACTTC
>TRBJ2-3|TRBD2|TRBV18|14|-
CASSPQREEDTQYF
TGTGCCAGCTCACCCCAGCGGGAGGAAGATACGCAGTATTTT
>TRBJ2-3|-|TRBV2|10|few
CAVETDTQYF
TGTGCCGTTGAAACAGATACGCAGTATTTT
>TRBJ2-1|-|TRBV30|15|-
CAWSVGGVTYNEQFF
TGTGCCTGGAGTGTTGGGGGAGTAACCTACAATGAGCAGTTCTTC
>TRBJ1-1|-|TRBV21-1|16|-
CASSIDLGHKNTEAFF
TGTGCCAGCAGCATCGACCTCGGACATAAGAACACTGAAGCTTTCTTT
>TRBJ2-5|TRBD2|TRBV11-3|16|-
CASSSSLAGGQETQYF
TGTGCCAGCAGCTCCAGTCTAGCGGGAGGACAAGAGACCCAGTACTTC